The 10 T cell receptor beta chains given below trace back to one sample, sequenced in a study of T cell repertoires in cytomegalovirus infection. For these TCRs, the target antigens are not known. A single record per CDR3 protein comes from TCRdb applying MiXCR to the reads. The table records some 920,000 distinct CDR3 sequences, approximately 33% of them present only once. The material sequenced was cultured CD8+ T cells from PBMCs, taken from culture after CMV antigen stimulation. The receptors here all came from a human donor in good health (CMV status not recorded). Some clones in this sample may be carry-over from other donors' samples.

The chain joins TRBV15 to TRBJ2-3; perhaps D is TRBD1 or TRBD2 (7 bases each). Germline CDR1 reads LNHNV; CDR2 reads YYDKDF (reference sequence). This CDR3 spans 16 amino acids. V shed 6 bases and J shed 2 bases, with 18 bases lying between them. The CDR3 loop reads CATRRNRGGNTDTQYF. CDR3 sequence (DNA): TGTGCCACCAGGAGAAACAGGGGAGGGAACACAGATACGCAGTATTTT.

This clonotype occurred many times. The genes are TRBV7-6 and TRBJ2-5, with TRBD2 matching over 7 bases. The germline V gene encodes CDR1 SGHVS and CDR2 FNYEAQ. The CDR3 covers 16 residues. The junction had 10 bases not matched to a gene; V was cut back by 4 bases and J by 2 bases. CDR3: CASSSTGGLIQETQYF. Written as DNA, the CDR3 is TGTGCCAGCAGCTCGACGGGGGGTCTTATACAAGAGACCCAGTACTTC.

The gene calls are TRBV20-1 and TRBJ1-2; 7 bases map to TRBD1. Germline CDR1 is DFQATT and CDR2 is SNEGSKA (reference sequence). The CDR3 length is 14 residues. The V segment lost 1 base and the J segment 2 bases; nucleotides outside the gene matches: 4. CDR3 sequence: CSARGGTDNYGYTF. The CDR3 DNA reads TGCAGTGCTAGAGGAGGGACAGACAACTATGGCTACACCTTC.

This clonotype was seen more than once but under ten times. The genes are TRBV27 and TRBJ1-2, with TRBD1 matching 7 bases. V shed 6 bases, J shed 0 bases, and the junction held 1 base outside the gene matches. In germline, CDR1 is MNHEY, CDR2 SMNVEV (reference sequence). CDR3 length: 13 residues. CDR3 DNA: TGTGCCAGCAGGGGGACAGCTAACTATGGCTACACCTTC. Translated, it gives CASRGTANYGYTF.

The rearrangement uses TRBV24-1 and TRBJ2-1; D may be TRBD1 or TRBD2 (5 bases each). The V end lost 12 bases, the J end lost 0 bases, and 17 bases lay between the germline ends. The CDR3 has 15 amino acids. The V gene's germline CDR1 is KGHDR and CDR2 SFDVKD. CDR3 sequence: CAVQGKRDSYNEQFF. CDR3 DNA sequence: TGTGCCGTTCAGGGAAAGAGGGACTCCTACAATGAGCAGTTCTTC.

DNA of the CDR3: TGTGCCAGCAGTGGGACTAGCGGGGGCCACTCCTACGAGCAGTACTTC. This translates into CASSGTSGGHSYEQYF. The chain has TRBV2 and TRBJ2-7; 13 nucleotides line up with TRBD2. V shed 4 bases, J shed 0 bases, and the junction held 3 bases outside the gene matches. The CDR3 runs to 16 residues. Germline loops: CDR1 SNHLY, CDR2 FYNNEI. Complete variable domain (other parts from reference TRBV2 and TRBJ2-7): EPEVTQTPSHQVTQMGQEVILRCVPISNHLYFYWYRQILGQKVEFLVSFYNNEISEKSEIFDDQFSVERPDGSNFTLKIRSTKLEDSAMYFCASSGTSGGHSYEQYFGPGTRLTVT.

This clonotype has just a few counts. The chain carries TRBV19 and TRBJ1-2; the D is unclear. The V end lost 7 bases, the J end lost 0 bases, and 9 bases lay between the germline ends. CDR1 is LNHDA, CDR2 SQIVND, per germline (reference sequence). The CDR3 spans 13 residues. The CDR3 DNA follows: TGTGCCAGTACAAGTATAGCTAACTATGGCTACACCTTC. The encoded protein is CASTSIANYGYTF.

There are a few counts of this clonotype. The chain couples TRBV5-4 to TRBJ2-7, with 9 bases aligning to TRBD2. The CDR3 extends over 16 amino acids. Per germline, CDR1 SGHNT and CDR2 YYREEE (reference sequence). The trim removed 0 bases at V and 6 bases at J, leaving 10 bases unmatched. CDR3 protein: CASSLVARGGRVEQYF. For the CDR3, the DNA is TGTGCCAGCAGCTTGGTTGCGCGGGGGGGACGAGTCGAGCAGTACTTC.

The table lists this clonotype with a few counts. The CDR3 sequence: CASSFQGVREQYF. CDR3 bases: TGTGCCAGCAGCTTTCAGGGAGTCCGCGAGCAGTACTTC. The chain links TRBV7-9 to TRBJ2-7; D tentatively reads TRBD1 or TRBD2 (5 bases each). The CDR3 loop spans 13 amino acids. Germline V gene data show CDR1 as SEHNR and CDR2 as FQNEAQ (reference sequence). The V and J ends lost 3 bases and 6 bases respectively, with 12 bases between them.

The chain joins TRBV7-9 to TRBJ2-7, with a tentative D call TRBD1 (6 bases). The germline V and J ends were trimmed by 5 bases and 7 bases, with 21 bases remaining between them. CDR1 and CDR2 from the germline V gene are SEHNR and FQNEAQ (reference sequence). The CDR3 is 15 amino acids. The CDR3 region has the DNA TGTGCCAGCAGCCCCCTTGGGACACGGCCCTTGGAGCAGTACTTC. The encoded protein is CASSPLGTRPLEQYF.